Listed here are 25 T cell receptor beta chains from one sample, sequenced in a study of T cells after yellow fever vaccination. TCRdb redid the calling of the 5' RACE reads with MiXCR, one entry per CDR3 protein. The data hold some 160,000 distinct CDR3 sequences, with around 9% observed a single time. The sample in question was CD8+ T cells sorted from PBMCs, obtained 45 days after the yellow fever booster vaccination. The receptors derive from a man aged 18 to 35 who received the YFV17D yellow fever vaccine.

The V call is TRBV27, the J call TRBJ2-2, with a tentative D call TRBD1 (5 bases). Trimming shortened V by 5 bases and J by 4 bases, and 8 bases separated the two germline ends. The CDR3 is 13 residues long. Germline V gives CDR1 MNHEY, CDR2 SMNVEV (reference sequence). CDR3 amino acids: CASSQTGTGELFF. Here the CDR3 DNA reads TGTGCCAGCAGTCAAACAGGCACCGGGGAGCTGTTTTTT.

V is TRBV7-9 and J is TRBJ2-2, with D perhaps being TRBD1 or TRBD2 (6 bases each). The germline V gene has CDR1 SEHNR and CDR2 FQNEAQ (reference sequence). The CDR3 runs 16 residues. V lost 3 bases and J 1 base, leaving 12 bases between the germline ends. The CDR3 loop is CASSLGGLLNTGELFF. The CDR3 DNA follows: TGTGCCAGCAGCTTGGGGGGCTTATTGAACACCGGGGAGCTGTTTTTT. Complete variable domain (other parts from reference TRBV7-9 and TRBJ2-2): DTGVSQNPRHKITKRGQNVTFRCDPISEHNRLYWYRQTLGQGPEFLTYFQNEAQLEKSRLLSDRFSAERPKGSFSTLEIQRTEQGDSAMYLCASSLGGLLNTGELFFGEGSRLTVL.

This clonotype was seen a few times. The rearrangement joins TRBV9 to TRBJ2-5; 8 nucleotides match TRBD2. Trimming removed 4 bases from V and 1 base from J; junction bases left unmatched: 21. The CDR3 has 20 amino acids. Germline CDR1 reads SGDLS; CDR2 reads YYNGEE. CDR3 sequence: CASSPRPLGRGDRFQETQYF. The CDR3 DNA sequence: TGTGCCAGCAGCCCGAGGCCCTTAGGGCGGGGGGATCGTTTCCAAGAGACCCAGTACTTC. Full variable domain (missing parts from reference TRBV9 and TRBJ2-5): DSGVTQTPKHLITATGQRVTLRCSPRSGDLSVYWYQQSLDQGLQFLIQYYNGEERAKGNILERFSAQQFPDLHSELNLSSLELGDSALYFCASSPRPLGRGDRFQETQYFGPGTRLLVL.

CDR3 sequence (DNA): TGTGCCAGCAGCTTAATTCAGGGGAAGAACACTGAAGCTTTCTTT. This translates into CASSLIQGKNTEAFF. The genes are TRBV7-9 and TRBJ1-1; D perhaps matches TRBD1 (6 bases). The CDR3 is 15 amino acids. Deletions cut 2 bases from V and 1 base from J, with 11 bases between. Per germline, CDR1 SEHNR and CDR2 FQNEAQ (reference sequence).

Comments on this clonotype: Possible read error: a much larger clone is one base away. The rearrangement joins TRBV12-3 or TRBV12-4 to TRBJ2-3; 7 nucleotides line up with TRBD2. This CDR3 is built from 15 residues. The CDR3 reads CASSLAAEGTVTQYF. In nucleotides, the CDR3 is TGTGCCAGCAGTCTAGCGGCCGAGGGCACAGTTACGCAGTATTTT.

The chain has TRBV27 and TRBJ2-5; TRBD2 matches at 8 bases. Germline V gene data show CDR1 as MNHEY and CDR2 as SMNVEV (reference sequence). V lost 5 bases to trimming and J lost 5 bases; unmatched junction nucleotides: 7. The CDR3 has 14 amino acids. In nucleotides, the CDR3 is TGTGCCAGCAGTCTAGGGACTAGAGGGGAGACCCAGTACTTC. This gives the protein CASSLGTRGETQYF.

The chain joins TRBV10-1 to TRBJ2-3; TRBD1 aligns across 10 bases. V was pared by 6 bases and J by 2 bases, with 5 bases of the junction left unmatched. Per the germline V gene, CDR1 is WNHNN and CDR2 is SYGVQD (reference sequence). This CDR3 has 15 residues. This CDR3 reads CASSRDRGPTDTQYF. The CDR3 DNA reads TGCGCCAGCAGCCGGGACAGGGGCCCCACAGATACGCAGTATTTT.

The CDR3 DNA is TGTGCCAGCAGCGGGGCCCGCGAGCGGGCCGACAATGAGCAGTTCTTC. Translating gives CASSGARERADNEQFF. This chain uses TRBV9 with TRBJ2-1, with D perhaps matching TRBD2 (6 bases). Between the trimmed V and J ends, which lost 3 bases and 5 bases, there was a span of 18 bases. Germline loops: CDR1 SGDLS, CDR2 YYNGEE. The CDR3 spans 16 residues.

This clonotype was seen a handful of times. V is TRBV6-6 and J is TRBJ2-3, with a possible D match to TRBD2 (7 bases). The germline gives CDR1 MNHNY, CDR2 SVGAGI (reference sequence). V was pared by 5 bases and J by 9 bases, with 21 bases between. The CDR3 covers 15 residues. The CDR3 DNA reads TGTGCCAGCAGTCATTTGAGGGGGGGCGCGTTAACGCAGTATTTT. It specifies CASSHLRGGALTQYF.

This clonotype has ten or more counts. The chain links TRBV7-3 to TRBJ2-5, with D perhaps assigned TRBD1 or TRBD2 (5 bases each). CDR1 and CDR2 from the germline V gene are SGHTA and FQGTGA. The CDR3 spans 13 residues. V lost 2 bases and J 3 bases, leaving 7 bases between the germline ends. The CDR3 loop is CASSLVGEETQYF. CDR3 bases: TGTGCCAGCAGCTTAGTGGGGGAAGAGACCCAGTACTTC.

This chain joins TRBV29-1 and TRBJ1-1; 8 bases map to TRBD1. The ends lost 4 bases at V and 0 bases at J; junction bases unmatched: 1. This CDR3 spans 13 amino acids. Germline V CDR1 and CDR2: SQVTM, ANQGSEA. The CDR3 loop is CSVGRGLNTEAFF. CDR3 nucleotide sequence: TGCAGCGTTGGCAGGGGGCTGAACACTGAAGCTTTCTTT.

The chain links TRBV12-3 or TRBV12-4 to TRBJ1-1; D is uncertain. V gave up 2 bases and J gave up 4 bases, with 14 bases separating them. The CDR3 runs to 15 residues. Here the CDR3 reads CASSLLRGRGTEAFF. CDR3 DNA sequence: TGTGCCAGCAGTTTACTCCGGGGTCGGGGCACTGAAGCTTTCTTT.

CDR3 loop: CASSLLGRRDTQYF. The CDR3 nucleotides read TGTGCCAGCAGTTTATTGGGACGGAGAGATACGCAGTATTTT. The chain is built from TRBV6-5 and TRBJ2-3; either TRBD1 or TRBD2 may fit D (5 bases each). Trimming cost V 4 bases and J 5 bases, with 13 bases left between them. The CDR3 has 14 residues. Germline V gives CDR1 MNHEY, CDR2 SVGAGI.

This clonotype was seen only a few times. This rearrangement joins TRBV5-4 to TRBJ2-3; D is perhaps TRBD2 (5 bases). With 4 bases removed from V and 4 bases from J, the gap between germline ends came to 16 bases. Per germline, CDR1 SGHNT and CDR2 YYREEE (reference sequence). The CDR3 has 15 residues. CDR3 in DNA: TGTGCCAGCAGCCTACATCACCCCGGGGCAGATACGCAGTATTTT. This sequence encodes CASSLHHPGADTQYF. Using reference TRBV5-4 and TRBJ2-3 for the parts outside the CDR3, the full variable domain is ETGVTQSPTHLIKTRGQQVTLRCSSQSGHNTVSWYQQALGQGPQFIFQYYREEENGRGNFPPRFSGLQFPNYSSELNVNALELDDSALYLCASSLHHPGADTQYFGPGTRLTVL.

This clonotype was seen repeatedly, ten times or more. The V gene is TRBV6-5, the J gene TRBJ2-2; D is undetermined. Germline CDR1 is MNHEY and CDR2 is SVGAGI. Trimming cost V 7 bases and J 7 bases, with 10 bases left between them. The CDR3 is 12 amino acids. The CDR3 nucleotides are TGTGCCAGCACTCCAAATAACGGGGAGCTGTTTTTT. This codes for CASTPNNGELFF.

The chain carries TRBV7-2 and TRBJ2-7; TRBD1 or TRBD2 may be the D gene (5 bases each). The CDR3 sequence is 14 residues long. Germline V gives CDR1 SGHTA, CDR2 FQGNSA. Trimming shortened V by 1 base and J by 4 bases, and 11 bases separated the two germline ends. The CDR3 DNA reads TGTGCCAGCAGCTTAGGAGGGGCGGTTTACGAGCAGTACTTC. Its protein is CASSLGGAVYEQYF.

The chain recombines TRBV6-2 or TRBV6-3 with TRBJ2-7; 7 bases match TRBD1. The germline gives CDR1 MNHEY, CDR2 SVGEGT. The CDR3 consists of 15 residues. V was pared by 6 bases and J by 4 bases, with 12 bases of the junction left unmatched. The CDR3 DNA follows: TGTGCCAGCAGCCCCGACAGGGTCCCGATTTACGAGCAGTACGTC. Its translation is CASSPDRVPIYEQYV.

The rearrangement joins TRBV4-2 to TRBJ2-4, with 10 bases lining up with TRBD2. The germline CDR1 and CDR2 sequences are LGHNA and YNFKEQ. V shed 4 bases and J 2 bases; nucleotides not matched to a gene: 5. The CDR3 covers 16 residues. The CDR3 loop is CASSPAGGRSKNIQYF. The CDR3 nucleotides read TGTGCCAGCAGCCCAGCGGGGGGGCGTTCCAAAAACATTCAGTACTTC.

This clonotype has only a few counts. V gene TRBV4-1 combines with J gene TRBJ1-5; perhaps TRBD1 as D (5 bases). Germline-derived CDR1 and CDR2 are MGHRA and YSYEKL. The CDR3 length is 14 residues. V was pared by 2 bases and J by 6 bases, with 11 bases between. CDR3 sequence reads: CASSQWGNSQPQHF. The CDR3 bases are TGCGCCAGCAGCCAATGGGGGAACAGTCAGCCCCAGCATTTT.

The chain joins TRBV4-3 to TRBJ2-3; TRBD2 agrees at 8 bases. V shed 3 bases and J 2 bases; nucleotides not matched to a gene: 4. This CDR3 contains 15 residues. Per the germline V gene, CDR1 is LGHNA and CDR2 is YSLEER. The CDR3 nucleotides are TGCGCCAGCAGCCATCGGCGGGGGGTCACAGATACGCAGTATTTT. Translating it yields CASSHRRGVTDTQYF.

This clonotype was recorded at least ten times. The chain uses TRBV4-1 and TRBJ1-1, with TRBD1 identical over 10 bases. V dropped 4 bases and J dropped 1; count of bases not matched to a gene: 9. The CDR3 is made up of 17 amino acids. Per germline, CDR1 MGHRA and CDR2 YSYEKL. CDR3 nucleotide sequence: TGCGCCAGCAGCCCCGGGGGACAGGGGATAGAGAACACTGAAGCTTTCTTT. It yields the protein CASSPGGQGIENTEAFF.

There are a few counts of this clonotype. The V call is TRBV6-2 or TRBV6-3, the J call TRBJ1-2; a weak D match, TRBD1 (6 bases). Germline CDR1 is MNHEY and CDR2 is SVGEGT. With 7 bases removed from V and 5 bases from J, the gap between germline ends came to 11 bases. The CDR3 loop spans 12 amino acids. Here the CDR3 DNA reads TGTGCCAGCACCGGAGGGGGGTATGGCTACACCTTC. It yields the protein CASTGGGYGYTF.

The chain uses TRBV7-2 and TRBJ2-5, with D tentatively TRBD2 (5 bases). CDR1 SGHTA and CDR2 FQGNSA come from the germline V gene. The CDR3 is 13 residues long. V was shortened by 3 bases and J by 5 bases, with 10 bases between the two germline ends. This CDR3 reads CASSFLASETQYF. DNA of the CDR3: TGTGCCAGCAGCTTTTTAGCGTCCGAGACCCAGTACTTC.

This rearrangement joins TRBV28 to TRBJ2-7, with 7 bases matching TRBD1. The CDR3 has 15 amino acids. V trimming: 9 bases; J trimming: 7 bases; junction bases outside the gene matches: 18. Germline V gene data show CDR1 as MDHEN and CDR2 as SYDVKM. CDR3 nucleotides: TGTGCCAGTCACCACACGGGACAGAACCTTTGGGAGCAGTACGTC. As protein: CASHHTGQNLWEQYV.

V gene TRBV29-1 combines with J gene TRBJ1-1; D is undetermined. Trimming pared 7 bases from V and 6 bases from J, leaving 15 bases between. The germline CDR1 and CDR2 sequences are SQVTM and ANQGSEA. The CDR3 sequence is 12 residues long. In nucleotides, the CDR3 is TGCAGCGCCCACAGAGATTCTCCTGAAGCTTTCTTT. Translation gives CSAHRDSPEAFF.